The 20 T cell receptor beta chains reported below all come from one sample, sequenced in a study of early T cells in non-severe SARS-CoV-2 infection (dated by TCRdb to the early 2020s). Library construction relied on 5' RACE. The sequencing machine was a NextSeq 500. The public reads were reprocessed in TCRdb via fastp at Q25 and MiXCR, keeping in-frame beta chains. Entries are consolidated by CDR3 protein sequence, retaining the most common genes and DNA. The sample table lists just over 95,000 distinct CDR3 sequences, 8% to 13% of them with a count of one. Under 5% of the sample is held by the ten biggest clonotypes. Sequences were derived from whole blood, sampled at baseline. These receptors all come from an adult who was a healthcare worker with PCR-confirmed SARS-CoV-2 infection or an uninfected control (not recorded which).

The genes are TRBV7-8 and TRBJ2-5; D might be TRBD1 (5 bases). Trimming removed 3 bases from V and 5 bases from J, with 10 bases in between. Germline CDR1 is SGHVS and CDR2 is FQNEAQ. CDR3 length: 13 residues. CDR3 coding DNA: TGTGCCAGCAGCTTCAGGGTTGGGGAGACCCAGTACTTC. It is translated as CASSFRVGETQYF.

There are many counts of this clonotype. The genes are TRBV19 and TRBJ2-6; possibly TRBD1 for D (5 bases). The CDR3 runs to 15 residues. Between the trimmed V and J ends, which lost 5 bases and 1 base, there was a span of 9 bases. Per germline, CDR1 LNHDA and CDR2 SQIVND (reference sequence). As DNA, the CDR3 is TGTGCCAGTAGTCCCCACAGGTCTGGGGCCAACGTCCTGACTTTC. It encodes CASSPHRSGANVLTF.

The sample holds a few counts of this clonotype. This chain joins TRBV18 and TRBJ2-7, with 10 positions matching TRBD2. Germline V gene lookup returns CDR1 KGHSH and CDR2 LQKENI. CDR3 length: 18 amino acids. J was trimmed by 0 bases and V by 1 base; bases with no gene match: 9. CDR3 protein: CASSPQASGGLSSYEQYF. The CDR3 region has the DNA TGTGCCAGCTCACCACAGGCTAGCGGGGGCCTTAGCTCCTACGAGCAGTACTTC.

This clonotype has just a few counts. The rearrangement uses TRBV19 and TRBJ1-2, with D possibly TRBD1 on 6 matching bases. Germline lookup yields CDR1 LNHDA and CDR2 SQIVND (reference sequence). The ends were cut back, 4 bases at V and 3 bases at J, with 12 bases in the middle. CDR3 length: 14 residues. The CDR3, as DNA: TGTGCCAGTAGTAACTCGGGGGCTGACTATGGCTACACCTTC. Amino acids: CASSNSGADYGYTF.

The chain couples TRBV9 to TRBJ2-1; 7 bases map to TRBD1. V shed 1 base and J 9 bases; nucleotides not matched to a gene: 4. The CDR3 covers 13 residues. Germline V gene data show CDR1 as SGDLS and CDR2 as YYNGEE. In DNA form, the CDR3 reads TGTGCCAGCAGCGTATCCGGGACAGTTGAGCAGTTCTTC. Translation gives CASSVSGTVEQFF.

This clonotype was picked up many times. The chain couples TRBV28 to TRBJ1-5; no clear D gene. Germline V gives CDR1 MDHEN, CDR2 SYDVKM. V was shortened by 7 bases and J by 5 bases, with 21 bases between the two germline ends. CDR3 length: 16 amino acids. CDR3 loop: CASIKGDGSLHQPQHF. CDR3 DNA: TGTGCCAGCATAAAGGGAGATGGGTCCTTGCATCAGCCCCAGCATTTT.

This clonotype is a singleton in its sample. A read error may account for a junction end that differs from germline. Here the CDR3 reads CVSSLDRAGANVLTF. The DNA of the CDR3 is TGTGTCAGCAGCTTAGACCGAGCTGGGGCCAACGTCCTGACTTTC. The chain employs TRBV13 and TRBJ2-6; D unresolved. Germline V gene data show CDR1 as PRHDT and CDR2 as FYEKMQ (reference sequence). CDR3 size: 15 residues.

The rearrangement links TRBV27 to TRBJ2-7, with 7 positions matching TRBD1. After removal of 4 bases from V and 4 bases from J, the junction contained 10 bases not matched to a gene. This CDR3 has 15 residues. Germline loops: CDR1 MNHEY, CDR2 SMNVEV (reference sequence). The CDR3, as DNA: TGTGCCAGCAGTTCTTGGGGACAGAAAATTTACGAGCAGTACTTC. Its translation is CASSSWGQKIYEQYF.

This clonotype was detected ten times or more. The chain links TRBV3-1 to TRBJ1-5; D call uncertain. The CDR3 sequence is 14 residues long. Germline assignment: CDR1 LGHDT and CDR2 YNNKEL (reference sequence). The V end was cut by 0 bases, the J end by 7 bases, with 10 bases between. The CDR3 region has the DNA TGTGCCAGCAGCCAAGAATGGGGTAGGCAGCCCCAGCATTTT. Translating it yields CASSQEWGRQPQHF.

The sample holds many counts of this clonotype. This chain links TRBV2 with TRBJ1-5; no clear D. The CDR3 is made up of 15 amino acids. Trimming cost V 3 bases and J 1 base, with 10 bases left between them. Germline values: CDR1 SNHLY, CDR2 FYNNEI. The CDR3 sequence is CASSESGLSNQPQHF. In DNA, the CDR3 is TGTGCCAGCAGTGAGTCAGGCTTGAGCAATCAGCCCCAGCATTTT.

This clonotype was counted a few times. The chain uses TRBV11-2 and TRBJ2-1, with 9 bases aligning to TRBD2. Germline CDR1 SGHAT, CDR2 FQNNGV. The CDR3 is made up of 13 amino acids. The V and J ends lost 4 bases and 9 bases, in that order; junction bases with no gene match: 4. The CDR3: CASSSRLAAEQFF. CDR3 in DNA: TGTGCCAGCAGCTCCCGACTAGCGGCTGAGCAGTTCTTC. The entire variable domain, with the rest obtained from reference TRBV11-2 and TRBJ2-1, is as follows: EAGVAQSPRYKIIEKRQSVAFWCNPISGHATLYWYQQILGQGPKLLIQFQNNGVVDDSQLPKDRFSAERLKGVDSTLKIQPAKLEDSAVYLCASSSRLAAEQFFGPGTRLTVL.

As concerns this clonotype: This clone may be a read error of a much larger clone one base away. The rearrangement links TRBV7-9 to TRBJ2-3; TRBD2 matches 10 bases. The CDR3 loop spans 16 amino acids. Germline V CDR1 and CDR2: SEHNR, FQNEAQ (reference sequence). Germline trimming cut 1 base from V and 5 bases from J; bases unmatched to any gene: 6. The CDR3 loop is CASSLDLAGVQDTQYF. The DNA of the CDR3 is TGTGCCAGCAGCTTAGACCTAGCGGGAGTTCAAGATACGCAGTATTTT.

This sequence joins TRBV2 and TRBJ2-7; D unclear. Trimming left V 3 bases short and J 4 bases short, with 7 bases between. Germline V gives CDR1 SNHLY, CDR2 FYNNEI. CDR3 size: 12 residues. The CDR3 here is CASSEPRYEQYF. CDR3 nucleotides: TGTGCCAGCAGTGAGCCGAGGTACGAGCAGTACTTC.

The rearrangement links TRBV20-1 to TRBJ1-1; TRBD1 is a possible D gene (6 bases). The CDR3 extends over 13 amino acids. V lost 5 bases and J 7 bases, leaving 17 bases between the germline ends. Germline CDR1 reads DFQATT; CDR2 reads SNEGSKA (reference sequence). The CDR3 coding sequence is TGCAGTGCTGGACCCGGACAGCGATTTGAAGCTTTCTTT. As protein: CSAGPGQRFEAFF.

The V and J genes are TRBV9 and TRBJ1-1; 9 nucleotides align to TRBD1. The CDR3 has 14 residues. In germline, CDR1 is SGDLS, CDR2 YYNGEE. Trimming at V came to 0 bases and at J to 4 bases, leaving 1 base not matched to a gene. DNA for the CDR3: TGTGCCAGCAGCGTAGTGACAGGGGGCACTGAAGCTTTCTTT. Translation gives CASSVVTGGTEAFF.

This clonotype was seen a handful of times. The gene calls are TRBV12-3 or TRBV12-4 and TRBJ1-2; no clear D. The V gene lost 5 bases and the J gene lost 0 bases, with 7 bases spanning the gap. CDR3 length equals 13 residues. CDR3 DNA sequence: TGTGCCAGCAGTCGGGAGCCTAACTATGGCTACACCTTC. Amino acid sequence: CASSREPNYGYTF.

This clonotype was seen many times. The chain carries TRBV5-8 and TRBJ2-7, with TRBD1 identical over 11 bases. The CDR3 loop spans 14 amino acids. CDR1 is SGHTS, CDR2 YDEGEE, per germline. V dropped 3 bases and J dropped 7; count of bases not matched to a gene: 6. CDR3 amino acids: CASSSGQGAREQYF. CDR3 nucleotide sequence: TGTGCCAGCAGCTCCGGACAGGGGGCTCGAGAGCAGTACTTC.

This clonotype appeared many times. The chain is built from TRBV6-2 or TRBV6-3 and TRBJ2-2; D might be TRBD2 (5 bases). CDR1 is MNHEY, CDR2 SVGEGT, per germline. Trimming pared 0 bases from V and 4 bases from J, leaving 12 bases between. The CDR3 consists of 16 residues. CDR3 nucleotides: TGTGCCAGCAGTTACTCCGGGGTTTTTGGCACCGGGGAGCTGTTTTTT. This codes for CASSYSGVFGTGELFF.

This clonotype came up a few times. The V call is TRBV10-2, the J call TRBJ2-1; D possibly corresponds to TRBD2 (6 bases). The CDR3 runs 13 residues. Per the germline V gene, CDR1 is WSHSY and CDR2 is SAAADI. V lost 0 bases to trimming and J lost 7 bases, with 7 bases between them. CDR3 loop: CASSESGRNEQFF. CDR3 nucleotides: TGCGCCAGCAGTGAGTCGGGGAGGAATGAGCAGTTCTTC.

CDR3 in DNA: TGTGCCTGGAGTCAACAGGCTAACACCGGGGAGCTGTTTTTT. Protein product: CAWSQQANTGELFF. The V and J genes are TRBV30 and TRBJ2-2, with D perhaps matching TRBD1 (5 bases). Trimming removed 2 bases from V and 2 bases from J, with 9 bases in between. The CDR3 spans 14 residues. The germline V gene encodes CDR1 GTSNPN and CDR2 SVGIG (reference sequence).